These T cell receptor beta chains were read from a single sample in a study of technical replicates of blood from a few donors. Repertoires were generated with immunoSEQ multiplex PCR, while TCRdb's copy carries only in-frame clones and drops some. The repertoire holds under 70,000 clones, with 91% as singletons. The specimen was PBMCs. Every receptor here comes from a human donor in good health. Some clones in this sample may be carry-over from other donors' samples. CDR3s include the opening cysteine and the closing phenylalanine or tryptophan. The order of the fields is CDR3 DNA, CDR3 protein, D gene, V gene, J gene, clone size. D genes are given only for firm matches. Where a row states a size, it is once, few, many or the class of an expanded clone; other rows omit it.

CDR3 DNA: TGTGCCAGCAGCTGGGAACAGGGCCGCAATGAGCAGTTCTTC; CDR3 protein: CASSWEQGRNEQFF; D gene: NA; V gene: TRBV7-6; J gene: TRBJ2-1; clone size: NA
CDR3 DNA: TGTGCCAGCAGCGACAGGGGAATAGGCTACACCTTC; CDR3 protein: CASSDRGIGYTF; D gene: TRBD1; V gene: TRBV6-4; J gene: TRBJ1-2; clone size: NA
CDR3 DNA: TGTGCCAGCAGGCTACAGGTCGGTCCCCTCCACTTT; CDR3 protein: CASRLQVGPLHF; D gene: NA; V gene: TRBV27; J gene: TRBJ1-6; clone size: NA
CDR3 DNA: TGTGCCAGCAGCGTAGTGGTTGCGGCCGGGGAGCTGTTTTTT; CDR3 protein: CASSVVVAAGELFF; D gene: NA; V gene: TRBV9; J gene: TRBJ2-2; clone size: NA
CDR3 DNA: TGTGCCAGCAGTTACACGTCCGGGAGAGGTGAAGAGACCCAGTACTTC; CDR3 protein: CASSYTSGRGEETQYF; D gene: NA; V gene: TRBV6-5; J gene: TRBJ2-5; clone size: NA
CDR3 DNA: TGTGCCAGCAGCCAAACAAGGACTAGCGGGAGTGGGGAGCAGTTCTTC; CDR3 protein: CASSQTRTSGSGEQFF; D gene: TRBD2; V gene: TRBV7-3; J gene: TRBJ2-1; clone size: NA
CDR3 DNA: TGTGCCAGCAGCGTAGAGTCGACTAGCCGGGAGCAGTTCTTC; CDR3 protein: CASSVESTSREQFF; D gene: TRBD2; V gene: TRBV9; J gene: TRBJ2-1; clone size: once
CDR3 DNA: TGTGCCAGCAGCTCCCACGAGGGGACTATGGAGTACTTC; CDR3 protein: CASSSHEGTMEYF; D gene: TRBD2; V gene: TRBV7-3; J gene: TRBJ2-5; clone size: once
CDR3 DNA: TGTGCCTGGAGTGGACAGGGGAATTCACCCCTCCACTTT; CDR3 protein: CAWSGQGNSPLHF; D gene: TRBD1; V gene: TRBV30; J gene: TRBJ1-6; clone size: NA
CDR3 DNA: TGTGCCAGCAGCCAAAATCTTAATGAAAAACTGTTTTTT; CDR3 protein: CASSQNLNEKLFF; D gene: NA; V gene: TRBV4-2; J gene: TRBJ1-4; clone size: NA
CDR3 DNA: TGCGCCAGCAGCCAGGAGCAGCTTTCCTACGAGCAGTACTTC; CDR3 protein: CASSQEQLSYEQYF; D gene: NA; V gene: TRBV4-3; J gene: TRBJ2-7; clone size: NA
CDR3 DNA: TGTGCCAGCAGCCAACTGGGGGGCTCCTACAATGAGCAGTTCTTC; CDR3 protein: CASSQLGGSYNEQFF; D gene: NA; V gene: TRBV13; J gene: TRBJ2-1; clone size: NA
CDR3 DNA: TGTGCCAGCAGTCTACCCGGGACTAGCGGGAGTTTGCATTTT; CDR3 protein: CASSLPGTSGSLHF; D gene: TRBD2; V gene: TRBV28; J gene: TRBJ2-3; clone size: NA
CDR3 DNA: TGTGCCAGCAGCTTAGTCCCCCTAGCGGGTAATGAGCAGTTCTTC; CDR3 protein: CASSLVPLAGNEQFF; D gene: TRBD2; V gene: TRBV7-2; J gene: TRBJ2-1; clone size: NA
CDR3 DNA: TGCGCCAGCAGGGCCGGGACTACAACCTACAATGAGCAGTTCTTC; CDR3 protein: CASRAGTTTYNEQFF; D gene: TRBD2; V gene: TRBV10-2; J gene: TRBJ2-1; clone size: NA
CDR3 DNA: TGTGCCAGTAGTATAGATCCCAGCGGCAGGGGTAATTCACCCCTCCACTTT; CDR3 protein: CASSIDPSGRGNSPLHF; D gene: NA; V gene: TRBV19; J gene: TRBJ1-6; clone size: NA
CDR3 DNA: TGTGCTAGTGCGAGACTCACAGATACGCAGTATTTT; CDR3 protein: CASARLTDTQYF; D gene: NA; V gene: TRBV12-5; J gene: TRBJ2-3; clone size: NA
CDR3 DNA: TGCGCCAGCAGCCGAAACAGGGTTAACTATGGCTACACCTTC; CDR3 protein: CASSRNRVNYGYTF; D gene: NA; V gene: TRBV4-3; J gene: TRBJ1-2; clone size: NA
CDR3 DNA: TGTGCCAGCAGTGAAGGGCAGGGTGACAATCAGCCCCAGCATTTT; CDR3 protein: CASSEGQGDNQPQHF; D gene: NA; V gene: TRBV2; J gene: TRBJ1-5; clone size: NA
CDR3 DNA: TGCAGTGCTAGGGCAGAGCAGTTCTTC; CDR3 protein: CSARAEQFF; D gene: NA; V gene: TRBV20-1; J gene: TRBJ2-1; clone size: NA
CDR3 DNA: TGTGCCAGCTCGCCGGGTGGGGCCAACGTCCTGACTTTC; CDR3 protein: CASSPGGANVLTF; D gene: NA; V gene: TRBV18; J gene: TRBJ2-6; clone size: NA
CDR3 DNA: TGTGCCAGCAGCTTCGGACTAGCGGTGAATGAGCAGTTCTTC; CDR3 protein: CASSFGLAVNEQFF; D gene: TRBD2; V gene: TRBV7-2; J gene: TRBJ2-1; clone size: NA
CDR3 DNA: TGTGCCCTCCTAGAGAACACCGGGGAGCTGTTTTTT; CDR3 protein: CALLENTGELFF; D gene: NA; V gene: TRBV30; J gene: TRBJ2-2; clone size: NA
CDR3 DNA: TGTGCCAGCAGCTTGGTAGCGGGAGAAGAGACCCAGTACTTC; CDR3 protein: CASSLVAGEETQYF; D gene: TRBD2; V gene: TRBV5-5; J gene: TRBJ2-5; clone size: NA
CDR3 DNA: TGTGCCAGCAGCTTAGTAATGAACACTGAAGCTTTCTTT; CDR3 protein: CASSLVMNTEAFF; D gene: NA; V gene: TRBV7-2; J gene: TRBJ1-1; clone size: NA
CDR3 DNA: TGTGCCAGCAGCTTTCTTGAGTACCTCGACCTCCGAGGGCAATACACCTTC; CDR3 protein: CASSFLEYLDLRGQYTF; D gene: NA; V gene: TRBV7-2; J gene: TRBJ1-2; clone size: NA
CDR3 DNA: TGTGCCAGCAGCTGGAAACTAACTAGAAAGGGACAAGAGACCCAGTACTTC; CDR3 protein: CASSWKLTRKGQETQYF; D gene: NA; V gene: TRBV7-9; J gene: TRBJ2-5; clone size: NA
CDR3 DNA: TGTGCCAGCAGCGGCAAGGGGGTCTTTAACTACGAGCAGTACTTC; CDR3 protein: CASSGKGVFNYEQYF; D gene: NA; V gene: TRBV27; J gene: TRBJ2-7; clone size: medium-sized
CDR3 DNA: TGTGCCAGCAGCCCGGACGGGGAACCCAATCAGCCCCAGCATTTT; CDR3 protein: CASSPDGEPNQPQHF; D gene: NA; V gene: TRBV7-2; J gene: TRBJ1-5; clone size: NA
CDR3 DNA: TGTGCCAGCAGCTTATCGACTAGCGGGAGCTACAATGAGCAGTTCTTC; CDR3 protein: CASSLSTSGSYNEQFF; D gene: TRBD2; V gene: TRBV7-9; J gene: TRBJ2-1; clone size: NA
CDR3 DNA: TGTGCCAGCAGCTTAGCTGGGGTAGGAGCGGGGCCTCACTCTACGCAGTATTTT; CDR3 protein: CASSLAGVGAGPHSTQYF; D gene: TRBD2; V gene: TRBV7-6; J gene: TRBJ2-3; clone size: NA
CDR3 DNA: TGTGCCAGCAGCTTAGCGTGGGTAGCCTCCTCTGGGGCCAACGTCCTGACTTTC; CDR3 protein: CASSLAWVASSGANVLTF; D gene: NA; V gene: TRBV11-1; J gene: TRBJ2-6; clone size: NA
CDR3 DNA: TGCGCCAGCAGCACCGGACAGGGAGGCACTGAAGCTTTCTTT; CDR3 protein: CASSTGQGGTEAFF; D gene: TRBD1; V gene: TRBV5-1; J gene: TRBJ1-1; clone size: NA
CDR3 DNA: TGTGCCAGCAGCACCACAGGGGGCGAGAACACTGAAGCTTTCTTT; CDR3 protein: CASSTTGGENTEAFF; D gene: TRBD1; V gene: TRBV7-3; J gene: TRBJ1-1; clone size: NA
CDR3 DNA: TGTGCCATCAGTCGGGGTCCGGAGACCCAGTACTTC; CDR3 protein: CAISRGPETQYF; D gene: NA; V gene: TRBV10-3; J gene: TRBJ2-5; clone size: NA
CDR3 DNA: TGTGCCAGCAGTGACTCAGCCACAGATACGCAGTATTTT; CDR3 protein: CASSDSATDTQYF; D gene: NA; V gene: TRBV6-4; J gene: TRBJ2-3; clone size: many
CDR3 DNA: TGTGCCAGTAGTACCCTGGGACAGTCTTATTCACCCCTCCACTTT; CDR3 protein: CASSTLGQSYSPLHF; D gene: TRBD1; V gene: TRBV19; J gene: TRBJ1-6; clone size: NA
CDR3 DNA: TGTGCCAGCAGCGGGGGTCTTGTCTCTAAGTACGAGCAGTACTTC; CDR3 protein: CASSGGLVSKYEQYF; D gene: NA; V gene: TRBV2; J gene: TRBJ2-7; clone size: NA
CDR3 DNA: TGTGCCAGTAGTTCACAGGGTAACTATGGCTACACCTTC; CDR3 protein: CASSSQGNYGYTF; D gene: NA; V gene: TRBV19; J gene: TRBJ1-2; clone size: NA
CDR3 DNA: TGCGCCAGCAGTCCCGGGACAGGGGACCAAGAGACCCAGTACTTC; CDR3 protein: CASSPGTGDQETQYF; D gene: TRBD1; V gene: TRBV5-1; J gene: TRBJ2-5; clone size: NA
CDR3 DNA: TGCGCCAGCAGCTTGACAGGGGGCGCAGGGGAGACCCAGTACTTC; CDR3 protein: CASSLTGGAGETQYF; D gene: TRBD1; V gene: TRBV5-1; J gene: TRBJ2-5; clone size: NA
CDR3 DNA: TGTGCCAGCAGCGTAGCCTTAGCCCAGAACGAGCAGTACTTC; CDR3 protein: CASSVALAQNEQYF; D gene: NA; V gene: TRBV9; J gene: TRBJ2-7; clone size: NA
CDR3 DNA: TGTGCCAGCAGCCCCTCCCCCACTCGAAATACGCAGTATTTT; CDR3 protein: CASSPSPTRNTQYF; D gene: NA; V gene: TRBV7-3; J gene: TRBJ2-3; clone size: NA
CDR3 DNA: TGCGCCAGCAGCCGATCGACTAGCGGGGATACCTACGAGCAGTACTTC; CDR3 protein: CASSRSTSGDTYEQYF; D gene: TRBD2; V gene: TRBV4-1; J gene: TRBJ2-7; clone size: NA
CDR3 DNA: TGTGCCAGTAGGGACACTAGCAATCAGCCCCAGCATTTT; CDR3 protein: CASRDTSNQPQHF; D gene: NA; V gene: TRBV6-5; J gene: TRBJ1-5; clone size: NA
CDR3 DNA: TGTGCCAGCGGGAGGACAGGGGAAAAGACCCAGTACTTC; CDR3 protein: CASGRTGEKTQYF; D gene: TRBD1; V gene: TRBV19; J gene: TRBJ2-5; clone size: NA
CDR3 DNA: TGTGCCAGTAGTCTCCCCCGGACAGGGACCTATGGCTACACCTTC; CDR3 protein: CASSLPRTGTYGYTF; D gene: TRBD1; V gene: TRBV19; J gene: TRBJ1-2; clone size: few
CDR3 DNA: TGTGCCAGCAGCAAAGGGTACAGGGGGCAATCACCCCTCCACTTT; CDR3 protein: CASSKGYRGQSPLHF; D gene: NA; V gene: TRBV21-1; J gene: TRBJ1-6; clone size: NA
CDR3 DNA: TGTGCCTTCCATCTAGCGGGAGGGGGCGATGAGCAGTTCTTC; CDR3 protein: CAFHLAGGGDEQFF; D gene: TRBD2; V gene: TRBV30; J gene: TRBJ2-1; clone size: NA
CDR3 DNA: TGTGCCAGCAGTAGGGACAGGCTCGTAGTGTCTGGCTACACCTTC; CDR3 protein: CASSRDRLVVSGYTF; D gene: TRBD1; V gene: TRBV6-6; J gene: TRBJ1-2; clone size: once
CDR3 DNA: TGTGCCAGCAGTGTAGGGGGCTCGGTTGTTAACTCACCCCTCCACTTT; CDR3 protein: CASSVGGSVVNSPLHF; D gene: TRBD1; V gene: TRBV2; J gene: TRBJ1-6; clone size: NA
CDR3 DNA: TGTGCCAGCAGCGCGGCGGGACTAGCGGGAAACAATGAGCAGTTCTTC; CDR3 protein: CASSAAGLAGNNEQFF; D gene: TRBD2; V gene: TRBV9; J gene: TRBJ2-1; clone size: once
CDR3 DNA: TGTGCCTGTGTGGGGGCCGCTGGCACTGAAGCTTTCTTT; CDR3 protein: CACVGAAGTEAFF; D gene: NA; V gene: TRBV30; J gene: TRBJ1-1; clone size: NA
CDR3 DNA: TGTGCCAGCAGGGCGCCGGGAGTTGAGACCCAGTACTTC; CDR3 protein: CASRAPGVETQYF; D gene: NA; V gene: TRBV6-6; J gene: TRBJ2-5; clone size: NA
CDR3 DNA: TGTGCCAGCAGCTATGGGAACAGGGGATCGAATCAGCCCCAGCATTTT; CDR3 protein: CASSYGNRGSNQPQHF; D gene: TRBD1; V gene: TRBV7-9; J gene: TRBJ1-5; clone size: NA
CDR3 DNA: TGTGCCAGCAGCGTACCCGGGTCCAGCTTTGGCTACACCTTC; CDR3 protein: CASSVPGSSFGYTF; D gene: NA; V gene: TRBV9; J gene: TRBJ1-2; clone size: once
CDR3 DNA: TGTGCCAGCAGCTTACCTGGACAGGGTGCCTCGGGAAAACTGTTTTTT; CDR3 protein: CASSLPGQGASGKLFF; D gene: TRBD1; V gene: TRBV7-9; J gene: TRBJ1-4; clone size: NA
CDR3 DNA: TGTGCCAGCAGCGTAGGGTCCCAGCGGGGGAACAATGAGCAGTTCTTC; CDR3 protein: CASSVGSQRGNNEQFF; D gene: TRBD2; V gene: TRBV9; J gene: TRBJ2-1; clone size: NA
CDR3 DNA: TGCGCCAGCAGCAGAACCGGGTCCACGTCGGTCAATGAGCAGTTCTTC; CDR3 protein: CASSRTGSTSVNEQFF; D gene: NA; V gene: TRBV4-3; J gene: TRBJ2-1; clone size: NA